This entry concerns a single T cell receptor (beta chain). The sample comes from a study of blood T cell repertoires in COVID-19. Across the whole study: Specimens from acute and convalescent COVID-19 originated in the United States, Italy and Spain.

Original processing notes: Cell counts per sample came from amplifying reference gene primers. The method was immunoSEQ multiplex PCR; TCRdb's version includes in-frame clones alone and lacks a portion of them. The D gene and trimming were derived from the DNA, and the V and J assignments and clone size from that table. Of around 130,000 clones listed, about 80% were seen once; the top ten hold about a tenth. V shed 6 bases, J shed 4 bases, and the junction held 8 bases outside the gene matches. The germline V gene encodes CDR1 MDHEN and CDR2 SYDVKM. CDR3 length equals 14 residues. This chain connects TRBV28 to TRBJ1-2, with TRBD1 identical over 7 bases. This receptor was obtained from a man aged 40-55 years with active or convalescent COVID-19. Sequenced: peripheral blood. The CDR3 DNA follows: TGTGCCAGCAGCCCCGGACAGGACCCCTATGGCTACACCTTC. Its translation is CASSPGQDPYGYTF.